The clone carrying this TCR beta chain occurred many times. What it binds is not known. This sample is drawn from a study of T cells in Graves' hyperthyroidism and ophthalmopathy. Study-level points and caveats: The majority of expanded thyroid clonotypes above 0.001 also appeared in blood.

Not enrolled were patients with uncontrolled infection, other autoimmune disease, pregnancy or lactation. Diagnosis rested on symptoms, serum thyroxine and TRAb, thyroid ultrasound, and orbital computed tomography. Trimming at V came to 1 base and at J to 3 bases, leaving 3 bases not matched to a gene. CDR1 and CDR2 (germline): LNHNV, YYDKDF (reference sequence). The CDR3 sequence is 15 residues long. TCR beta CDR3 regions were amplified from RNA. A set of HTBI primers served as the primers for a first-round RT-PCR of the TCR CDR3. TCRdb used MiXCR to reprocess the multiplex PCR reads, holding one entry per CDR3 protein. The table has hundreds of thousands of distinct CDR3 sequences, approximately 19% seen once; the top ten hold about 3.7%.

The sample consisted of blood. The sequence was collected from a woman between 18 and 30 years old with Graves' hyperthyroidism. The gene calls are TRBV15 and TRBJ2-7; 10 nucleotides line up with TRBD1. CDR3 sequence reads: CATSRVGTGVYEQYF. The CDR3 nucleotides are TGTGCCACCAGCAGAGTGGGGACAGGGGTCTACGAGCAGTACTTC.